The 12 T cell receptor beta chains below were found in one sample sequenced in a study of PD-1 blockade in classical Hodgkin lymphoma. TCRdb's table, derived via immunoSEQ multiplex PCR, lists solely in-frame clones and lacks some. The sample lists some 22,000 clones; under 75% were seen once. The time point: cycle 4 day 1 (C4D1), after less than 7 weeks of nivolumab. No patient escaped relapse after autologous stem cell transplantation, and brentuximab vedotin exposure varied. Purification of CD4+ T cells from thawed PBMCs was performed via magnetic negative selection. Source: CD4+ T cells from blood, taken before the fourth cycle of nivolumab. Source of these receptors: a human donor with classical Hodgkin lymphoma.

CDR3 sequence: CASSLGPETQYF. CDR3 in DNA: TGTGCCAGCAGCTTAGGCCCAGAGACCCAGTACTTC. The chain recombines TRBV7-2 with TRBJ2-5; D gene uncertain. Between the trimmed V and J ends, which lost 1 base and 4 bases, there was a span of 4 bases. This CDR3 comprises 12 residues. Germline V gene lookup returns CDR1 SGHTA and CDR2 FQGNSA.

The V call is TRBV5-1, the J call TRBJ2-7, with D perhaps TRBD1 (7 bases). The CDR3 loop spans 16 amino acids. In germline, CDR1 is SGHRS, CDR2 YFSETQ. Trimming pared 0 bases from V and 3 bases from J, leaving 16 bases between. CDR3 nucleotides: TGCGCCAGCAGCTTGGTTTCAGGGGGGTCCGGCTACGAGCAGTACTTC. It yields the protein CASSLVSGGSGYEQYF.

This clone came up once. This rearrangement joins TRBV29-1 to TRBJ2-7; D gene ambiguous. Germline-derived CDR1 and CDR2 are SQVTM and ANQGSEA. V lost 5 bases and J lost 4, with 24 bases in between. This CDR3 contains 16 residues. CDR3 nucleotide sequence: TGCAGCGTTCTAATTGGGTTTGGTCTAGACATATACGAGCAGTACTTC. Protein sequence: CSVLIGFGLDIYEQYF.

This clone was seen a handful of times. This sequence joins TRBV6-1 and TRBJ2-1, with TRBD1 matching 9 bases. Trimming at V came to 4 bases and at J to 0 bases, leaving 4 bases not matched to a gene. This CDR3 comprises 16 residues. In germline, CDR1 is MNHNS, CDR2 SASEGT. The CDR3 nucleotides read TGTGCCAGCAGTGGGGGGACAGGGACCTCCTACAATGAGCAGTTCTTC. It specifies CASSGGTGTSYNEQFF.

CDR3 protein: CASRTTDTQYF. The CDR3 DNA reads TGTGCCAGCAGGACCACAGATACGCAGTATTTT. This chain links TRBV27 with TRBJ2-3; D call uncertain. Trimming shortened V by 6 bases and J by 2 bases, and 3 bases separated the two germline ends. Germline-derived CDR1 and CDR2 are MNHEY and SMNVEV (reference sequence). The CDR3 loop spans 11 amino acids.

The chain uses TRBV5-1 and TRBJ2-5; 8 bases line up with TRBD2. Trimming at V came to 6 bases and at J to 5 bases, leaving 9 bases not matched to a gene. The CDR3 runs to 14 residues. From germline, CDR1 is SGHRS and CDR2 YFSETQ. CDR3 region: CASNNGLAGETQYF. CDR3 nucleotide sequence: TGCGCCAGCAATAACGGACTAGCTGGGGAGACCCAGTACTTC.

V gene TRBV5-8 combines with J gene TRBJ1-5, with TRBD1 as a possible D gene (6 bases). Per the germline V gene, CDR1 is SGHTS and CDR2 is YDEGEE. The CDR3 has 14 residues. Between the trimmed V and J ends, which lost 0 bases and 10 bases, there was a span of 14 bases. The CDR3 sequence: CASSLGTGQIPQHF. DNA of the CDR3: TGTGCCAGCAGCTTGGGAACAGGGCAAATACCCCAGCATTTT.

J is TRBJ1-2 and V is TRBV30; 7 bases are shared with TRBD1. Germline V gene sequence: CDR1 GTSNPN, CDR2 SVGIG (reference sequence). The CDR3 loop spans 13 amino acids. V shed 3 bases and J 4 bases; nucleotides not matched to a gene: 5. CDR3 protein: CAWRRDSLYGYTF. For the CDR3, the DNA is TGTGCCTGGAGGAGGGACAGCCTCTATGGCTACACCTTC.

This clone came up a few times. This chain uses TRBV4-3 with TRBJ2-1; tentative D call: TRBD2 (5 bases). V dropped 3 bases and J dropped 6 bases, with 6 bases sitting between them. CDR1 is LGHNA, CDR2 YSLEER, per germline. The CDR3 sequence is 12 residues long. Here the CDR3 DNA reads TGCGCCAGCAGCCACACTAGCAATGAGCAGTTCTTC. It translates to CASSHTSNEQFF.

Written as DNA, the CDR3 is TGTGCCAGTAGTACCTACAGAGCCGATTCACCCCTCCACTTT. As protein: CASSTYRADSPLHF. The chain recombines TRBV19 with TRBJ1-6; D remains ambiguous. Germline V gene sequence: CDR1 LNHDA, CDR2 SQIVND (reference sequence). Trimming removed 4 bases at V and 8 bases at J, with 12 bases between. This CDR3 contains 14 residues.

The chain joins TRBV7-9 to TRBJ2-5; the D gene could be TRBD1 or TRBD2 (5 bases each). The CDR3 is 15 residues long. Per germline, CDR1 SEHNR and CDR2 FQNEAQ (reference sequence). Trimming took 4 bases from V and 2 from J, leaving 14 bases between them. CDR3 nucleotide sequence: TGTGCCAGCAGCTCACCGGGACGCTTACAAGAGACCCAGTACTTC. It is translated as CASSSPGRLQETQYF.

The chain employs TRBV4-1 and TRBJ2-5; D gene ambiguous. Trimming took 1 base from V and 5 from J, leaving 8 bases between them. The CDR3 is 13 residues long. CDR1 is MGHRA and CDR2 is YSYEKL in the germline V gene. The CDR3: CASSQVLKETQYF. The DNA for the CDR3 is TGCGCCAGCAGCCAAGTTTTAAAGGAGACCCAGTACTTC.